These T cell receptor beta chains were read from a single sample in a study of control samples from healthy donors and cancer patients. This table comes from immunoSEQ multiplex PCR, and its TCRdb copy is limited to in-frame clones, with some not included. Counted here are around 130,000 clones, roughly 89% occurring once; the ten biggest clones make up around 7.6%. The sequenced sample was PBMCs. The receptors stem from a man between 45 and 60 years old with head and neck cancer. CDR3s include the opening cysteine and the closing phenylalanine or tryptophan. Each record gives: CDR3 length, clone size, J gene, V gene, D gene, CDR3 protein. A D gene is named only where the DNA matches it firmly. Expanded clones are given a class, and other clones once, few, many or no size at all.

14 | once | TRBJ2-3 | TRBV5-4 | NA | CASSFRTSTDTQYF
16 | NA | TRBJ2-4 | TRBV14 | NA | CASSPTTGRAKNIQYF
15 | NA | TRBJ2-1 | TRBV4-1 | NA | CASSPGREAYNEQFF
15 | NA | TRBJ2-2 | TRBV19 | NA | CASSIYVTGTGELFF
16 | few | TRBJ1-5 | TRBV27 | TRBD1 | CASSLRQGAADQPQHF
18 | NA | TRBJ2-1 | TRBV28 | NA | CASSLFSWRDSSYNEQFF
14 | NA | TRBJ2-4 | TRBV6-6 | TRBD2 | CASKAGGRGNIQYF
12 | NA | TRBJ2-3 | TRBV5-1 | NA | CASKTTTDTQYF
13 | NA | TRBJ1-1 | TRBV9 | TRBD1 | CASSPGQGLGAFF
17 | NA | TRBJ2-2 | TRBV27 | NA | CASSFQRISPNTGELFF
18 | NA | TRBJ2-1 | TRBV15 | NA | CATSRAPYTRGSYNEQFF
15 | NA | TRBJ2-1 | TRBV7-9 | NA | CASSPRTLPGSEQFF
15 | once | TRBJ2-7 | TRBV6-5 | TRBD1 | CASRPTRGLAYEQYF
14 | NA | TRBJ2-3 | TRBV18 | TRBD2 | CASPGLAGTDTQYF
14 | NA | TRBJ1-1 | TRBV3-1/TRBV3-2 | NA | CASSFQLGGTEAFF
14 | NA | TRBJ2-2 | TRBV18 | NA | CASSPPKDTGELFF
15 | NA | TRBJ2-7 | TRBV7-9 | TRBD2 | CASSLTQREEDEQYF
12 | NA | TRBJ2-1 | TRBV24-1 | NA | CATSDYRNEQFF
15 | NA | TRBJ2-5 | TRBV3-1/TRBV3-2 | NA | CASSQKGQGLETQYF
16 | NA | TRBJ2-1 | TRBV6-4 | NA | CASSVSGSSSYNEQFF
18 | NA | TRBJ2-1 | TRBV27 | TRBD2 | CASSLGRASGGLRNEQFF
16 | once | TRBJ1-5 | TRBV6-5 | NA | CASSYGAGDSNQPQHF
14 | NA | TRBJ2-7 | TRBV13 | NA | CASSLARVTYEQYF
16 | NA | TRBJ2-2 | TRBV25-1 | NA | CATNAYGGRNTGELFF
14 | few | TRBJ2-7 | TRBV6-2/TRBV6-3 | NA | CASSYGYGAYEQYF
15 | NA | TRBJ2-7 | TRBV5-1 | TRBD1 | CASSLVGTGFDEQYF
15 | NA | TRBJ2-1 | TRBV2 | TRBD1 | CASSGQGVPYNEQFF
11 | NA | TRBJ2-5 | TRBV20-1 | NA | CSATGLETQYF
14 | NA | TRBJ2-3 | TRBV10-3 | TRBD2 | CAISEAGSTDTQYF
14 | NA | TRBJ2-7 | TRBV21-1 | NA | CASSMRTGGYEQYF
18 | NA | TRBJ2-2 | TRBV3-1/TRBV3-2 | TRBD2 | CASSQGLAGGPNTGELFF
16 | few | TRBJ2-3 | TRBV11-2 | TRBD1 | CASSRGTGGVTDTQYF
15 | NA | TRBJ2-7 | TRBV27 | NA | CASSLVGHHSYEQYF
14 | NA | TRBJ1-5 | TRBV18 | NA | CASSPTREGVAQHF
19 | few | TRBJ2-6 | TRBV7-2 | TRBD2 | CASSIYRSGRGAGANVLTF
14 | NA | TRBJ1-1 | TRBV30 | NA | CAWSISGSGTEAFF
16 | NA | TRBJ2-7 | TRBV20-1 | TRBD1 | CSASDTGAQRSYEQYF
15 | NA | TRBJ2-5 | TRBV30 | NA | CAWSEGLASMETQYF
16 | NA | TRBJ1-2 | TRBV11-1 | NA | CASSPSAGGIHYGYTF
15 | NA | TRBJ1-2 | TRBV7-9 | TRBD1 | CASSLRGQGTYGYTF
14 | NA | TRBJ2-2 | TRBV5-1 | NA | CASSLLEGIGELFF
15 | NA | TRBJ2-3 | TRBV6-4 | NA | CASSDSSGVKDTQYF
11 | NA | TRBJ1-1 | TRBV28 | NA | CASSFTVEAFF
13 | NA | TRBJ1-1 | TRBV15 | NA | CATSRGRGEEAFF
12 | NA | TRBJ1-5 | TRBV6-5 | NA | CASKKTTGPQHF